Listed here are 22 T cell receptor beta chains from one sample, sequenced in a study of tumor-infiltrating lymphocytes in primary liver carcinoma. Germline DNA was also extracted, and blood RNA derived from unsorted whole blood. The authors made TCR beta cDNA from 400 to 600 ng total RNA with a constant-region primer. For TCR beta, libraries were produced by three nested multiplex PCR rounds using slightly modified ARM-PCR. Use of TRBV1-TRBV30 forward primers with a C-beta reverse primer characterized the first two PCR rounds, which lasted 10 cycles each. TCRdb redid the calling of the multiplex PCR reads with MiXCR, one entry per CDR3 protein. Here the sample spans roughly 180,000 distinct CDR3 sequences, about 60% being singletons. Sequencing was carried out using peripheral blood. The receptors originated from a middle-aged man with primary liver carcinoma and hepatitis B virus infection.

Concerning this clonotype itself: Sequence at one end of the junction differs from germline and may be a read error. The chain employs TRBV7-9 and TRBJ2-5; TRBD2 might be the D (6 bases). CDR3 length: 15 residues. Per germline, CDR1 SEHNR and CDR2 FQNEAQ (reference sequence). The CDR3 region is CASNHPWGGQETQYF. The CDR3 nucleotides are TGTGCAAGCAACCATCCCTGGGGAGGCCAAGAGACCCAGTACTTC.

This clonotype was counted only a few times. A much larger clone differs from this one at a single base, so this may be a read error. This sequence joins TRBV11-3 and TRBJ2-2; D perhaps matches TRBD1 (6 bases). CDR3 length equals 13 residues. From germline, CDR1 is SGHNT and CDR2 YENEEA. The CDR3, as DNA: TGTGCCAGCAGCCACAGGGTTGACGGGGAGCTGGTTTTT. Its translation is CASSHRVDGELVF.

This clonotype was found a few times. DNA for the CDR3: TGTGCCAGCAGTTACTCCGGACTAGCGGGATCCTACAATGAGCAGTTCTTC. Translation gives CASSYSGLAGSYNEQFF. This rearrangement joins TRBV6-2 or TRBV6-3 to TRBJ2-1, with TRBD2 identical over 12 bases. The CDR3 is 17 amino acids. Per germline, CDR1 MNHEY and CDR2 SVGEGT. V shed 0 bases, J shed 1 base, and the junction held 1 base outside the gene matches.

CDR3 sequence reads: CASRYTGSNQPQHF. CDR3 in DNA: TGTGCCAGCAGGTACACGGGTAGCAATCAGCCCCAGCATTTT. The gene calls are TRBV6-6 and TRBJ1-5; D not certain. Germline V gene sequence: CDR1 MNHNY, CDR2 SVGAGI (reference sequence). The CDR3 contains 14 residues. The germline V and J ends were trimmed by 6 bases and 0 bases, with 9 bases remaining between them.

As for this clonotype: No conserved phenylalanine or tryptophan is present at the end of the CDR3, so a read error is the likely explanation. This chain uses TRBV30 with TRBJ2-3, with TRBD1 identical over 12 bases. The CDR3 spans 16 residues. Germline V gene data show CDR1 as GTSNPN and CDR2 as SVGIG (reference sequence). V dropped 1 base and J dropped 4; count of bases not matched to a gene: 6. As DNA, the CDR3 is TGTGCCTGGAGTGCTGGGACAGGGGGCGCCGCAGATACGCAGTATATT. Amino acid sequence: CAWSAGTGGAADTQYI.

CDR3: CASSNVMGHKETQYF. The CDR3 DNA reads as TGTGCCAGCAGCAACGTAATGGGACACAAGGAGACCCAGTACTTC. This rearrangement joins TRBV12-3 or TRBV12-4 to TRBJ2-5, with D possibly TRBD1 on 6 matching bases. The V end lost 6 bases, the J end lost 5 bases, and 19 bases lay between the germline ends. The CDR3 runs to 15 residues.

This clonotype was counted once. Just one base apart from a much larger clone, this may be a read error. This chain links TRBV14 with TRBJ1-1; 9 bases match TRBD1. Germline assignment: CDR1 SGHDN and CDR2 FVKESK. V was pared by 5 bases and J by 5 bases, with 12 bases of the junction left unmatched. This CDR3 has 16 residues. The CDR3 is CASSLWDRDGKTEAFF. The CDR3 DNA is TGTGCCAGCAGCTTATGGGACAGGGACGGGAAGACTGAAGCTTTCTTT.

Worth noting for this clonotype: This clone may be a read error of a much larger clone one base away. This rearrangement joins TRBV29-1 to TRBJ2-7, with TRBD1 matching 10 bases. The CDR3 totals 14 residues. The V gene's germline CDR1 is SQVTM and CDR2 ANQGSEA. The CDR3 sequence is CSVTHRDRGYERYF. The CDR3 nucleotides are TGCAGCGTGACCCACCGGGACAGGGGTTACGAGCGGTACTTC.

In regard to this clonotype: At one end, the junction sequence differs from germline, possibly due to a read error. The chain links TRBV29-1 to TRBJ2-2; TRBD2 matches 7 bases. The CDR3 length is 15 residues. Germline-derived CDR1 and CDR2 are SQVTM and ANQGSEA. As DNA, the CDR3 is TGCAGCGTTAAAGAATACGGGAGGTCCACCGGGGAGCTGTTTTTT. The encoded protein is CSVKEYGRSTGELFF.

J is TRBJ2-1 and V is TRBV11-1, with 7 bases aligning to TRBD1. V was clipped by 6 bases and J by 9 bases; unmatched bases: 8. Germline loops: CDR1 SGHAT, CDR2 FQDESV (reference sequence). The CDR3 has 13 amino acids. For the CDR3, the DNA is TGTGCCAGCAGAGCGAGACAGGGTGGTGAGCAGTTCTTC. Protein sequence: CASRARQGGEQFF.

The chain employs TRBV6-5 and TRBJ2-7, with a tentative D call TRBD1 (6 bases). The V end was cut by 0 bases, the J end by 7 bases, with 13 bases between. The CDR3 sequence is 14 residues long. Germline CDR1 and CDR2: MNHEY and SVGAGI. CDR3 DNA sequence: TGTGCCAGCAGTTACTCAGGACAGAGTGGAGAGCAGTACTTC. Amino acids: CASSYSGQSGEQYF.

A single count supports this clonotype. The junction differs from germline at one of its ends, possibly a read error. The genes are TRBV12-3 or TRBV12-4 and TRBJ1-1; TRBD1 is a possible D gene (6 bases). The CDR3 runs 13 residues. The CDR3 DNA reads TGTGCCATCAGAGGACAGCTGAACAGTGAAGCTTTCTTT. As protein: CAIRGQLNSEAFF.

In DNA form, the CDR3 reads TGTGCCAGCAGCTTGCTTCGGGGGTATGCCAAAAACATTCAGTACTTC. As protein: CASSLLRGYAKNIQYF. The V gene is TRBV5-6, the J gene TRBJ2-4; the D gene is possibly TRBD2 (6 bases). The CDR3 length is 16 residues. Trimming cost V 1 base and J 1 base, with 12 bases left between them. Germline CDR1 SGHDT, CDR2 YYEEEE.

This sequence joins TRBV29-1 and TRBJ2-3; 10 positions match TRBD2. Germline values: CDR1 SQVTM, CDR2 ANQGSEA. Trimming at V came to 6 bases and at J to 0 bases, leaving 12 bases not matched to a gene. The CDR3 spans 17 residues. The CDR3 DNA is TGCAGCGTCAAAGGACTAGCGGACTTAACTAGCACAGATACGCAGTATTTT. Residues: CSVKGLADLTSTDTQYF.

Note on this clonotype: A read error may explain this, as a much larger clone is one base away. V usage is TRBV11-2 and J usage is TRBJ2-7; 11 bases map to TRBD2. This CDR3 region has 16 residues. The ends lost 4 bases at V and 4 bases at J; junction bases unmatched: 9. The V gene's germline CDR1 is SGHAT and CDR2 FQNNGV. The CDR3 region has the DNA TGTGCCAGCAGCTCGGAACTAGCGGGAGATTGGTACGAGCAGTACTTC. Translation gives CASSSELAGDWYEQYF.

With respect to this clonotype: No conserved phenylalanine or tryptophan ends this CDR3, so it is likely a read error. V gene TRBV11-2 combines with J gene TRBJ2-5, with D maybe TRBD1 (5 bases). The CDR3 is 14 residues long. Germline CDR1 SGHAT, CDR2 FQNNGV. The CDR3: CACSLRTTQETQYL. CDR3 in DNA: TGTGCCTGCAGCTTAAGGACAACCCAAGAGACCCAGTACCTC.

Points on this clonotype: Since a much larger clone is just one base distant, this may be a read error. Given the absence of the conserved phenylalanine or tryptophan at the CDR3 end, a read error is likely. The chain links TRBV10-3 to TRBJ2-7; D is unclear. CDR1 and CDR2 (germline): ENHRY, SYGVKD. V was clipped by 4 bases and J by 3 bases, with 10 bases between them. CDR3 size: 13 residues. The CDR3 region is CAISGDANYEQYL. The CDR3 DNA reads TGTGCCATCAGTGGAGATGCAAACTACGAGCAGTACTTA.

This chain links TRBV10-3 with TRBJ1-1, with TRBD1 matching 8 bases. CDR1 and CDR2 (germline): ENHRY, SYGVKD. V gave up 10 bases and J gave up 9 bases; unmatched junction bases: 10. The CDR3 loop spans 12 amino acids. DNA of the CDR3: TGTGCCACCGAAGAAGACAGGGGTCAAGCTTTCTTT. Translated, it gives CATEEDRGQAFF.

This rearrangement joins TRBV7-9 to TRBJ2-1; D is undetermined. This CDR3 is 16 amino acids long. Trimming removed 10 bases at V and 0 bases at J, with 19 bases between. Germline CDR1 SEHNR, CDR2 FQNEAQ (reference sequence). CDR3 loop: CANKSLGISSYNEQFF. The CDR3 nucleotides read TGTGCCAACAAGAGCCTAGGCATAAGCTCCTACAATGAGCAGTTCTTC. Drawing the rest from reference TRBV7-9 and TRBJ2-1, the complete variable domain is DTGVSQNPRHKITKRGQNVTFRCDPISEHNRLYWYRQTLGQGPEFLTYFQNEAQLEKSRLLSDRFSAERPKGSFSTLEIQRTEQGDSAMYLCANKSLGISSYNEQFFGPGTRLTVL.

Turning to this clonotype: Since a much larger clone is just one base distant, this may be a read error. V usage is TRBV29-1 and J usage is TRBJ2-3; D possibly corresponds to TRBD1 (5 bases). CDR1 and CDR2 from the germline V gene are SQVTM and ANQGSEA. This CDR3 has 13 amino acids. The CDR3 region is CGVEEGAGDTQYF. CDR3 DNA: TGCGGCGTTGAAGAAGGGGCTGGAGATACGCAGTATTTT.

The rearrangement uses TRBV6-1 and TRBJ2-1; TRBD2 matches at 11 bases. Germline CDR1 and CDR2: MNHNS and SASEGT. CDR3 length: 14 residues. After removal of 4 bases from V and 4 bases from J, the junction contained 0 bases not matched to a gene. The CDR3 coding sequence is TGTGCCAGCAGTGGACTAGCGGGGTACAATGAGCAGTTCTTC. The encoded protein is CASSGLAGYNEQFF.

The chain uses TRBV29-1 and TRBJ2-7; TRBD1 aligns across 10 bases. Germline V gene lookup returns CDR1 SQVTM and CDR2 ANQGSEA. The CDR3 covers 14 residues. CDR3: CCAGTGTGDNEQYF. In DNA, the CDR3 is TGCTGCGCTGGAACCGGGACAGGGGACAACGAGCAGTACTTC.